Here is one T cell receptor beta chain with its context. Sequencing used immunoSEQ multiplex PCR; TCRdb keeps in-frame clones, though not all of them. Of fewer than 110,000 clones listed, approximately 86% are singletons. The V segment lost 3 bases and the J segment 3 bases; nucleotides outside the gene matches: 9. CDR1 is MNHNS, CDR2 SASEGT, per germline. This CDR3 contains 17 residues. The data were taken from a study of T cell responses to AZD1222 COVID-19 vaccine. V and J are TRBV6-1 and TRBJ2-1; 9 bases are shared with TRBD2. This clonotype was obtained from an adult in good health. The sequences come from peripheral blood, collected on day 0 of AZD1222 vaccination. This chain's CDR3 is CASSERGSGGLYNEQFF. CDR3 DNA sequence: TGTGCCAGCAGTGAGAGGGGTAGCGGGGGCCTCTACAATGAGCAGTTCTTC.